This T cell receptor beta chain was identified in a study of cytotoxic CD8 clonotypes in ibrutinib-treated CLL. The CDR3 spans 17 residues. CDR1 and CDR2 (germline): KGHSH, LQKENI. V was pared by 4 bases and J by 0 bases, with 8 bases of the junction left unmatched. Sequencing used immunoSEQ multiplex PCR; TCRdb keeps in-frame clones, though not all of them. The data contain fewer than 150,000 clones, around four fifths of them seen just once; the ten biggest clones take up 2.5% to 3.5%. V and J are TRBV18 and TRBJ2-2; 7 positions agree with TRBD1. The sample consisted of PBMCs, taken after 24 months of ibrutinib treatment. This TCR was sampled from a human donor with chronic lymphocytic leukemia. The CDR3 region has the DNA TGTGCCAGCTCACGCAACCCCGGGACAGCGAACACCGGGGAGCTGTTTTTT. Protein sequence: CASSRNPGTANTGELFF.